The 22 T cell receptor beta chains presented below share a single source sample, sequenced in a study of T cells in women clearing cervical HPV infection. Clones were read by immunoSEQ multiplex PCR, and TCRdb kept only the in-frame ones, dropping some. Recorded here are around 30,000 clones; the top ten clones represent approximately 2.9%. Sequences were obtained from blood buffy coat. The receptors here all came from a woman between 18 and 69 years old with a cervical HPV16 infection that either progressed to CIN3+ or cleared (not recorded which).

Worth noting for this clone: Read coverage stops 3 residues before the CDR3 terminus; the germline J gene supplies the remainder. This chain links TRBV5-4 with TRBJ2-6; no clear D. Trimming took off 0 bases at V and 4 bases at J, with 11 bases between the two ends. CDR1 and CDR2 from the germline V gene are SGHNT and YYREEE (reference sequence). CDR3 length: 16 residues. The CDR3 spells CASSLEGTPGANVLTF. Incomplete CDR3 DNA: TGTGCCAGCAGCTTGGAAGGCACCCCGGGGGCCAACGTC.

Remarks on this clone: The observed sequence ends 3 residues before the CDR3 terminus, with the missing tail filled in from the germline J gene. V and J are TRBV19 and TRBJ2-7; a possible D gene is TRBD2 (6 bases). V was trimmed by 5 bases and J by 4 bases, leaving 18 bases between them. The CDR3 sequence is 15 residues long. From germline, CDR1 is LNHDA and CDR2 SQIVND (reference sequence). The CDR3 is CASSAGHLSGYEQYF. The CDR3 DNA, read in part, is TGTGCCAGTAGTGCAGGACACTTGAGCGGGTACGAG.

A word on this clone: The read stops 3 residues short of the end of the CDR3; the missing end is completed from the germline J gene. V is TRBV9 and J is TRBJ1-3; 10 bases align to TRBD1. V shed 3 bases and J 4 bases; nucleotides not matched to a gene: 7. The CDR3 sequence is 16 residues long. CDR1 and CDR2 (germline): SGDLS, YYNGEE. The CDR3 is CASSGPGQGLGNTIYF. The covered CDR3 bases are TGTGCCAGCAGCGGACCGGGACAGGGGCTGGGAAACACC.

On this clone: The read terminates 3 residues before the CDR3 end, so the remaining end is supplied by the germline J gene. The chain couples TRBV6-4 to TRBJ2-1; 12 bases match TRBD2. The CDR3 covers 14 residues. The germline V gene encodes CDR1 MRHNA and CDR2 SNTAGT. V shed 4 bases, J shed 8 bases, and the junction held 3 bases outside the gene matches. The CDR3 loop reads CASSVASGGDEQFF. The CDR3 bases that were read are TGTGCCAGCAGTGTGGCTAGCGGGGGGGATGAG.

Comments on this clone: Read data end 3 residues before the CDR3 end; the end is taken from the germline J gene. This rearrangement joins TRBV2 to TRBJ2-7; D gene unclear. V was trimmed by 7 bases and J by 2 bases, leaving 9 bases between them. Germline loops: CDR1 SNHLY, CDR2 FYNNEI. The CDR3 covers 12 residues. Incomplete CDR3 DNA: TGTGCCAGCAAGGGCAGTCCCTACGAG. Amino acids: CASKGSPYE. From start to end, the CDR3 is CASKGSPYEQYF.

With respect to this clone: The read halts 3 residues ahead of the CDR3 end, with the missing end drawn from the germline J gene. The chain joins TRBV5-6 to TRBJ1-4; TRBD1 matches 7 bases. There are 14 residues in the CDR3. CDR1 and CDR2 from the germline V gene are SGHDT and YYEEEE. Trimming took 4 bases from V and 1 from J; bases not matched to a gene: 1. The CDR3 DNA, read in part, is TGTGCCAGCAGCCGGACAGGAACTAATGAAAAA. Protein: CASSRTGTNEK. The whole CDR3 sequence is CASSRTGTNEKLFF.

The part of the CDR3 DNA that was read is TGTGCCAGCTCAAAGGAGGTAGGGACTGAA. This codes for CASSKEVGTE. From start to end, the CDR3 is CASSKEVGTEAFF. The J gene is TRBJ1-1, the V gene TRBV18; D is undetermined. The DNA ends 3 residues before the CDR3 does, and the rest of the CDR3 is filled in from the germline J gene. With 5 bases removed from V and 5 bases from J, the gap between germline ends came to 12 bases. The CDR3 spans 13 residues. In germline, CDR1 is KGHSH, CDR2 LQKENI.

The covered CDR3 bases are TGCGCCAGCAGCTTGGAACCCCAGATTGTGGATGAG. It yields the protein CASSLEPQIVDE. In full, the CDR3 is CASSLEPQIVDEQFF. The chain links TRBV5-1 to TRBJ2-1; D remains ambiguous. The read falls 3 residues short of the CDR3 end, and the missing part is taken from the germline J gene. CDR3 size: 15 residues. CDR1 is SGHRS, CDR2 YFSETQ, per germline. V gave up 0 bases and J gave up 8 bases, with 15 bases separating them.

Of note for this clone: The observed sequence ends 3 residues before the CDR3 terminus, with the missing tail filled in from the germline J gene. This chain links TRBV18 with TRBJ2-1, with 9 positions matching TRBD1. This CDR3 comprises 15 residues. CDR1 KGHSH and CDR2 LQKENI come from the germline V gene. The V gene end was trimmed by 0 bases and the J gene end by 7 bases; junction bases not matched to a gene: 4. This chain's CDR3 is CASSPPGQGMNEQFF. The CDR3 bases that were read are TGTGCCAGCTCACCACCGGGACAGGGCATGAATGAG.

The DNA read from the CDR3 is TGTGCCATCAGTGGATCCGGGACAGGGGGCGGAAATGAG. Protein: CAISGSGTGGGNE. The entire CDR3 protein is CAISGSGTGGGNEQFF. The genes are TRBV10-3 and TRBJ2-1; 12 bases match TRBD1. The observed sequence ends 3 residues before the CDR3 terminus, with the missing tail filled in from the germline J gene. CDR3 length equals 16 residues. Germline CDR1 ENHRY, CDR2 SYGVKD. V trimming: 4 bases; J trimming: 7 bases; junction bases outside the gene matches: 8.

As for this clone: With the read ending 3 residues before the CDR3 end, the germline J gene is used to fill in that end. V usage is TRBV10-3 and J usage is TRBJ2-5; possible D gene TRBD1, 5 bases. CDR1 is ENHRY and CDR2 is SYGVKD in the germline V gene. Trimming shortened V by 4 bases and J by 3 bases, and 9 bases separated the two germline ends. This CDR3 has 13 residues. CDR3 bases read: TGTGCCATCAGTGGGGCGGACAAAGAGACC. Translated: CAISGADKET. In full, the CDR3 is CAISGADKETQYF.

With regard to this clone: The CDR3 is cut off 3 residues early in the read; its end comes from the germline J gene. This chain connects TRBV7-9 to TRBJ2-3; the D gene is possibly TRBD1 (6 bases). This CDR3 region has 13 residues. Trimming left V 7 bases short and J 8 bases short, with 16 bases between. The V gene's germline CDR1 is SEHNR and CDR2 FQNEAQ (reference sequence). The sequenced part of the CDR3 DNA is TGTGCCAGCACCAACCCCAGCAGGGGTACG. This sequence encodes CASTNPSRGT. The CDR3, in full, reads CASTNPSRGTQYF.

Comment on this clone: The DNA ends 3 residues before the CDR3 does, and the rest of the CDR3 is filled in from the germline J gene. The chain uses TRBV20-1 and TRBJ2-2, with D unresolved. Germline CDR1 reads DFQATT; CDR2 reads SNEGSKA (reference sequence). The CDR3 spans 14 residues. CDR3 bases read: TGCAGTGCTCCTTCTGCTGCAACTAATGAAAAG. Translation: CSAPSAATNEK. The whole CDR3 reads CSAPSAATNEKLFF.

As to this clone: The read gets to within 3 residues of the CDR3 end, and the germline J gene fills in the rest. The chain recombines TRBV20-1 with TRBJ2-2; tentatively, D is TRBD2 (6 bases). The CDR3 sequence is 14 residues long. Per germline, CDR1 DFQATT and CDR2 SNEGSKA (reference sequence). V lost 5 bases, J lost 6 bases, and 16 bases lay in between. The sequenced part of the CDR3 DNA is TGCAGTGCTCCGGACTACCTTGGGGCCGGGGAG. Translated, it gives CSAPDYLGAGE. The CDR3 reads in full as CSAPDYLGAGELFF.

Worth noting for this clone: Read coverage stops 3 residues before the CDR3 terminus; the germline J gene supplies the remainder. V and J are TRBV6-2 or TRBV6-3 and TRBJ2-7, with TRBD1 matching over 7 bases. Trimming at V came to 2 bases and at J to 4 bases, leaving 5 bases not matched to a gene. This CDR3 has 14 amino acids. Germline values: CDR1 MNHEY, CDR2 SVGEGT. CDR3 amino acids: CASSYQGVGYEQYF. The covered CDR3 bases are TGTGCCAGCAGTTACCAGGGGGTGGGATACGAG.

Notes on this clone: The read terminates 3 residues before the CDR3 end, so the remaining end is supplied by the germline J gene. This chain uses TRBV19 with TRBJ1-1, with D possibly matching TRBD1 (6 bases). V lost 6 bases to trimming and J lost 3 bases, with 11 bases between them. The CDR3 is 13 amino acids. Germline V gene lookup returns CDR1 LNHDA and CDR2 SQIVND (reference sequence). Incomplete CDR3 DNA: TGTGCCAGTAGCACAGGGAAGTACACTGAA. It encodes CASSTGKYTE. The full-length CDR3 reads as CASSTGKYTEAFF.

As regards this clone: The read terminates 3 residues before the CDR3 end, so the remaining end is supplied by the germline J gene. J is TRBJ1-1 and V is TRBV5-1, with unresolved D. The ends were cut back, 5 bases at V and 0 bases at J, with 11 bases in the middle. CDR1 SGHRS and CDR2 YFSETQ come from the germline V gene. The CDR3 consists of 14 residues. The sequenced part of the CDR3 DNA is TGCGCCAGCAGTTTCGACTCGTTGAACACTGAA. Its translation is CASSFDSLNTE. The whole CDR3 region reads CASSFDSLNTEAFF.

Comments on this clone: The read ends 3 residues early relative to the CDR3; the germline J gene fills the gap. This rearrangement joins TRBV2 to TRBJ2-1; unclear D gene. Germline V gene data show CDR1 as SNHLY and CDR2 as FYNNEI. V lost 4 bases to trimming and J lost 0 bases, with 10 bases between them. This CDR3 comprises 15 residues. The CDR3 here is CASSVRGGSYNEQFF. The sequenced CDR3 bases are TGTGCCAGCAGTGTGCGCGGCGGCTCCTACAATGAG.

Comment on this clone: The read ends 3 residues early relative to the CDR3; the germline J gene fills the gap. This chain joins TRBV5-1 and TRBJ2-1, with 10 bases matching TRBD1. CDR1 and CDR2 from the germline V gene are SGHRS and YFSETQ. The V segment lost 0 bases and the J segment 7 bases; nucleotides outside the gene matches: 4. This CDR3 has 15 amino acids. The sequenced CDR3 bases are TGCGCCAGCAGCTTGGGAGGACAGGGGGTTAATGAG. It translates to CASSLGGQGVNE. The entire CDR3 protein is CASSLGGQGVNEQFF. The variable domain in full, with the rest retrieved from reference TRBV5-1 and TRBJ2-1, is KAGVTQTPRYLIKTRGQQVTLSCSPISGHRSVSWYQQTPGQGLQFLFEYFSETQRNKGNFPGRFSGRQFSNSRSEMNVSTLELGDSALYLCASSLGGQGVNEQFFGPGTRLTVL.

For this clone: The CDR3 extends 3 residues past the end of the read, so its final part is completed from the germline J gene. The chain employs TRBV5-4 and TRBJ2-3; 7 bases agree with TRBD2. J lost 0 bases, V lost 6 bases, and 4 bases had no gene match. From germline, CDR1 is SGHNT and CDR2 YYREEE (reference sequence). CDR3 size: 14 residues. CDR3 DNA, as far as it was read: TGTGCCAGCACCTTCGGGGGGAGCACAGATACG. Encoded protein: CASTFGGSTDT. The whole CDR3 is CASTFGGSTDTQYF.

To note about this clone: The sequenced fragment ends 3 residues before the CDR3 boundary, so the rest is inferred from the germline J gene. The chain has TRBV20-1 and TRBJ2-2, with TRBD2 identical over 7 bases. Trimming at V came to 5 bases and at J to 8 bases, leaving 2 bases not matched to a gene. CDR3 length: 11 residues. Germline V lookup: CDR1 DFQATT, CDR2 SNEGSKA (reference sequence). The covered CDR3 bases are TGCAGTGCTCTAGCGGCTGGGGAG. Amino acids: CSALAAGE. The full CDR3 is CSALAAGELFF.

For this clone: Sequencing ends 3 residues short of the CDR3 end; the germline J gene provides the rest. J is TRBJ1-6 and V is TRBV18; 9 bases map to TRBD1. Germline CDR1 and CDR2: KGHSH and LQKENI. The CDR3 has 14 residues. V shed 3 bases and J 7 bases; nucleotides not matched to a gene: 1. CDR3 DNA (partial): TGTGCCAGCTCACCGGGACAGGGCAATTCACCC. Encoded protein: CASSPGQGNSP. The whole CDR3 protein is CASSPGQGNSPLHF.